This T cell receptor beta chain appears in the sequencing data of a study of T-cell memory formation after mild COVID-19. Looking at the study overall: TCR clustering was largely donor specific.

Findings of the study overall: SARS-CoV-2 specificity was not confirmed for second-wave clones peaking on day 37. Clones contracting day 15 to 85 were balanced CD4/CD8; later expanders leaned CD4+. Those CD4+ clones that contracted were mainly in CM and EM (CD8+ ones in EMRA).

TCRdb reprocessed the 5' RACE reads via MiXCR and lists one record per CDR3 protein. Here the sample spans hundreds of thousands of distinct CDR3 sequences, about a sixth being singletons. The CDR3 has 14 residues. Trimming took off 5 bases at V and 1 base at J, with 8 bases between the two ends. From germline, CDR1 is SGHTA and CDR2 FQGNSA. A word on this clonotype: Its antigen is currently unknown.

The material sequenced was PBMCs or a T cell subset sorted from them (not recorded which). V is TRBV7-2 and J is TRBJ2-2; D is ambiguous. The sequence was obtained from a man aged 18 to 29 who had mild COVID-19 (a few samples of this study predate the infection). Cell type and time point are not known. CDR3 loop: CASSPILNTGELFF. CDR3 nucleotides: TGTGCCAGCAGCCCCATCCTGAACACCGGGGAGCTGTTTTTT.